This T cell receptor (beta chain) is from a study of blood T cell repertoires in COVID-19. The cohort comprised adults aged about 18 to 89 years residing in about 25 US areas. Sequenced by immunoSEQ multiplex PCR; TCRdb stores in-frame clones only, minus some. The table lists approximately 300,000 clones, about nine tenths of them singletons, with about 9.4% in the top ten. This clone has a handful of counts. The origin of this receptor is a woman under 40 who had recovered from COVID-19. Material: PBMCs or T cells enriched from blood (not recorded which).

The CDR3 region has the DNA TGTGCCAGCCTCAATCTCGACTATCTCGGGGTGGGCTTGCCGAACACCGGGGAGCTGTTTTTT. Protein product: CASLNLDYLGVGLPNTGELFF. V usage is TRBV28 and J usage is TRBJ2-2; D is perhaps TRBD2 (5 bases). Trimming removed 8 bases at V and 0 bases at J, with 31 bases between. The CDR3 length is 21 residues. CDR1 and CDR2 from the germline V gene are MDHEN and SYDVKM.